Only one count was recorded for the clone carrying this T cell receptor beta chain. Antigen: not known. This sample was taken from a study of post-analysis software for immune sequencing data. Overall study results and limits: When patients were compared with controls, 4 or 5 TRBV segments were more frequent, TRBV5-6, TRBV5-1 and TRBV20-1 among them.

The TCR beta cDNA libraries contained unique molecular identifiers. TCRdb called the PCR reads again in MiXCR, with one record for every CDR3 protein. The sample contains almost 700,000 distinct CDR3 sequences, 55% to 60% of which appear only once. CDR1 and CDR2 (germline): SEHNR, FQNEAQ (reference sequence). The CDR3 has 16 amino acids. Trimming stripped 5 bases from V and 3 bases from J, with 18 bases between. The receptor's source is a girl aged 2-15 years with multiple sclerosis. J is TRBJ2-3 and V is TRBV7-9, with D perhaps matching TRBD2 (6 bases). Sample: blood. The CDR3 spells CASSLMPAGTTDTQYF. CDR3 nucleotide sequence: TGTGCCAGCAGCCTTATGCCCGCGGGGACTACAGATACGCAGTATTTT.